The sample holds one count of the clone carrying this T cell receptor (beta chain). Its target is not known. This entry comes from a study of T cells after yellow fever vaccination. As for the study in general: Some fractions had low cell numbers, and these were prepared with SMART-Seq v4 Ultra Low Input.

Whole-study results and caveats: Re-detected after boosting: most primary clones, 96% of CD4 and 80% to 90% of CD8. Just a small share of clonotypes turned up in the CD4 compartment as well as the CD8 compartment.

Making TCR cDNA involved 5'RACE template switching, which added UMIs and a universal primer site. MiXCR, applied by TCRdb to the 5' RACE reads, yields one record per CDR3 protein. The table has under 500,000 distinct CDR3 sequences, 18% seen once. Germline loops: CDR1 LGHNT, CDR2 FRNRAP. V was pared by 1 base and J by 4 bases, with 10 bases between. There are 14 residues in the CDR3. This chain uses TRBV12-5 with TRBJ1-1; TRBD1 is a possible D gene (5 bases). The TCR comes from a young man who received the YFV17D yellow fever vaccine. Material: PBMCs, obtained before the yellow fever booster vaccination. CDR3 protein: CASGLEGSATEAFF. The CDR3 DNA reads TGTGCTAGTGGTTTGGAGGGGAGCGCCACTGAAGCTTTCTTT.